This T cell receptor (beta chain) was retrieved from a study of beta chain features in type 1 diabetes. Study conclusions and caveats: Any role of HLA type in TCRB rearrangement remained unresolved here. TCRB CDR3s were moderately but significantly shorter in Type 1 diabetes patients in all four CD4+ subsets.

Expressed TCRB transcripts were sequenced because the entire RNA isolate underwent reverse transcription. Naive, central memory and regulatory T cell samples produced a mean of about 4 million reads. Repertoires were generated with immunoSEQ multiplex PCR, while TCRdb's copy carries only in-frame clones and drops some. The repertoire has 350,000 to 400,000 clones, roughly 15% of them found once; the top ten carry 0.019%. As concerns this clone: Its antigen remains unidentified.

Looked up from germline, CDR1 is LNHNV and CDR2 is YYDKDF (reference sequence). Trimming left V 0 bases short and J 6 bases short, with 12 bases between. The CDR3 has 14 residues. The sample was naive CD4+ T cells from blood. This sequence was found in a woman aged 18-29 years in good health. The V gene is TRBV15, the J gene TRBJ2-7; D ambiguous. CDR3 in DNA: TGTGCCACCAGCAGAGACCCGAATACGGGCGAGCAGTACTTC. Protein sequence: CATSRDPNTGEQYF.